The 3 T cell receptor beta chains below come from one sample, sequenced in a study of blood T cells in healthy people across ages. Next came a second PCR, run for about 7 to 12 cycles, which used a sample-barcoded 5' primer along with a J-beta primer mix. Via MiXCR, TCRdb re-called the 5' RACE reads, giving one row per CDR3 protein. Of about 1.6 million distinct CDR3 sequences detected, about 31% appear once; the ten largest clones hold about 11%. Specimen: blood. These receptors originate from a woman in her thirties in good health.

The J gene is TRBJ2-1, the V gene TRBV20-1; D ambiguous. Looked up from germline, CDR1 is DFQATT and CDR2 is SNEGSKA (reference sequence). Between the trimmed V and J ends, which lost 6 bases and 0 bases, there was a span of 12 bases. The CDR3 has 14 amino acids. CDR3 nucleotide sequence: TGCAGTGCCCCAGATGATAGCTCCTACAATGAGCAGTTCTTC. The encoded protein is CSAPDDSSYNEQFF.

The rearrangement joins TRBV9 to TRBJ1-2; TRBD1 might be the D (5 bases). Germline values: CDR1 SGDLS, CDR2 YYNGEE. Trimming took off 0 bases at V and 7 bases at J, with 13 bases between the two ends. This CDR3 comprises 14 residues. The CDR3 DNA sequence: TGTGCCAGCAGCGTAGCGATGACAGCAATTGGCTACACCTTC. It codes for CASSVAMTAIGYTF.

This clonotype was picked up a small number of times. V is TRBV6-1 and J is TRBJ1-5, with D perhaps matching TRBD1 (6 bases). The germline V gene encodes CDR1 MNHNS and CDR2 SASEGT. CDR3 length: 12 residues. V dropped 5 bases and J dropped 7 bases, with 9 bases sitting between them. CDR3 amino acids: CASSPGVQPQHF. In DNA form, the CDR3 reads TGTGCCAGCAGTCCAGGGGTGCAGCCCCAGCATTTT.